These T cell receptor beta chains were read from a single sample in a study of T cell responses to AZD1222 COVID-19 vaccine. Clones were sequenced by immunoSEQ multiplex PCR, and TCRdb holds only the in-frame ones, with some missing. In the table there are 100,000 or so clones, more than 70% of which are singletons. The sample was peripheral blood, taken on day 0 of AZD1222 vaccination. The receptor set was obtained from an adult in good health. The CDR3 runs from the conserved cysteine through the conserved F or W. The order of the fields is D gene, V gene, J gene, clone size, CDR3 DNA, CDR3 protein. D genes are given only for firm matches. Clone sizes are given selectively: once, few, many, or a class where the clone is expanded.

d_call: -
v_call: TRBV27
j_call: TRBJ1-1
clone_size: -
cdr3_nt: TGTGCCAGCAGTTTAGTTTCGGACAGTTCAGGGGTTAACACTGAAGCTTTCTTT
cdr3_aa: CASSLVSDSSGVNTEAFF

d_call: -
v_call: TRBV28
j_call: TRBJ1-5
clone_size: -
cdr3_nt: TGTGCCAGCAGTCTAAACCCGGATCAGCCCCAGCATTTT
cdr3_aa: CASSLNPDQPQHF

d_call: -
v_call: TRBV10-3
j_call: TRBJ1-5
clone_size: -
cdr3_nt: TGTGCCATCAGCCCCCAGGTTGATCAGCCCCAGCATTTT
cdr3_aa: CAISPQVDQPQHF

d_call: TRBD2
v_call: TRBV27
j_call: TRBJ2-7
clone_size: -
cdr3_nt: TGTGCCAGCAGTCGGCCGGGACTACGGCACGAGGAGCAGTACTTC
cdr3_aa: CASSRPGLRHEEQYF

d_call: TRBD1
v_call: TRBV7-2
j_call: TRBJ1-5
clone_size: -
cdr3_nt: TGTGCCAGCAGCTTAACAGGGGCGCTCAATCAGCCCCAGCATTTT
cdr3_aa: CASSLTGALNQPQHF

d_call: TRBD1
v_call: TRBV5-4
j_call: TRBJ1-2
clone_size: -
cdr3_nt: TGTGCCAGCAGCGTACCCGGGACAGGGGCCTTCTATGGCTACACCTTC
cdr3_aa: CASSVPGTGAFYGYTF

d_call: -
v_call: TRBV7-3
j_call: TRBJ2-2
clone_size: once
cdr3_nt: TGTGCCAGCGGACCGAGGGTCCCCGGGGAGCTGTTTTTT
cdr3_aa: CASGPRVPGELFF

d_call: -
v_call: TRBV6-5
j_call: TRBJ1-2
clone_size: few
cdr3_nt: TGTGCCAGCAGGCCGACAGTAAACTATGGCTACACCTTC
cdr3_aa: CASRPTVNYGYTF

d_call: TRBD1
v_call: TRBV28
j_call: TRBJ1-5
clone_size: -
cdr3_nt: TGTGCCAGCAGTCCCTACAGGGGTCAAGGGGGGCAGCCCCAGCATTTT
cdr3_aa: CASSPYRGQGGQPQHF

d_call: TRBD1
v_call: TRBV28
j_call: TRBJ1-1
clone_size: -
cdr3_nt: TGTGCCAGCACCTCTTCCTGGGGGGCGGCGCCAAACAGGGGAAACACTGGTGAAGCTTTCTTT
cdr3_aa: CASTSSWGAAPNRGNTGEAFF

d_call: TRBD1
v_call: TRBV4-2
j_call: TRBJ2-7
clone_size: -
cdr3_nt: TGTGCCAGCAGCCAAACCCCGGGACAGGGAAACTACGAGCAGTACTTC
cdr3_aa: CASSQTPGQGNYEQYF

d_call: TRBD2
v_call: TRBV30
j_call: TRBJ2-7
clone_size: -
cdr3_nt: TGTGCCTGGAGTTATTTGGTAGCGGGGACCTCCTACGAGCAGTACTTC
cdr3_aa: CAWSYLVAGTSYEQYF

d_call: TRBD2
v_call: TRBV18
j_call: TRBJ2-3
clone_size: -
cdr3_nt: TGTGCCAGCTCACCACTAGCGGGAGTAGCAGATACGCAGTATTTT
cdr3_aa: CASSPLAGVADTQYF

d_call: TRBD2
v_call: TRBV11-2
j_call: TRBJ2-7
clone_size: -
cdr3_nt: TGTGCCAGCAGCTTAGATGGACCGGGAGGGCTCCCTTCTGGCGAGCAGTACTTC
cdr3_aa: CASSLDGPGGLPSGEQYF

d_call: TRBD2
v_call: TRBV9
j_call: TRBJ2-1
clone_size: -
cdr3_nt: TGTGCCAGCAGCGTAGTAGATAGCGGGAGCCCCTACAATGAGCAGTTCTTC
cdr3_aa: CASSVVDSGSPYNEQFF

d_call: TRBD2
v_call: TRBV4-3
j_call: TRBJ2-1
clone_size: once
cdr3_nt: TGCGCCAGCAGCCAAGCCCCCAGCGGGAGAAGCCACAATGAGCAGTTCTTC
cdr3_aa: CASSQAPSGRSHNEQFF

d_call: TRBD1
v_call: TRBV5-1
j_call: TRBJ2-3
clone_size: -
cdr3_nt: TGCGCCAGCAGGCAACAGGGGGGAGTCAGCACAGATACGCAGTATTTT
cdr3_aa: CASRQQGGVSTDTQYF